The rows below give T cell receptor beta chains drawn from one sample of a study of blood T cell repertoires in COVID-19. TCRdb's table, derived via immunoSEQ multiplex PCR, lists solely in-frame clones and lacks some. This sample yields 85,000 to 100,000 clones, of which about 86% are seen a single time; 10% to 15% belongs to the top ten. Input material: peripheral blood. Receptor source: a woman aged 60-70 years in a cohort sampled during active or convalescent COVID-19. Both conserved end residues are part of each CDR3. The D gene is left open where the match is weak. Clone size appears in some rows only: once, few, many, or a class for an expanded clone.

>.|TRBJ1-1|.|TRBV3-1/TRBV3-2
TGTGCCAGCAGCCAAGGGCAGGAAGCTTTCTTT
CASSQGQEAFF
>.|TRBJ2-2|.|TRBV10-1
TGCGCCAGCAGTGGTCAGGGCTCGAACACCGGGGAGCTGTTTTTT
CASSGQGSNTGELFF
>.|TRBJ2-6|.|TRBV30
TGTGCCTGGAGCGGAGGCTCTGGGGCCAACGTCCTGACTTTC
CAWSGGSGANVLTF
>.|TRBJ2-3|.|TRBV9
TGTGCCAGCAGCTTTAGCGTCAGCGGCACAGATACGCAGTATTTT
CASSFSVSGTDTQYF
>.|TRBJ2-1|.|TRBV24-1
TGTGCCACCAGTGATAGCTTAACCTACAATGAGCAGTTCTTC
CATSDSLTYNEQFF
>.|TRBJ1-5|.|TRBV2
TGTGCCAGCAGTGACGTACAGGGAGGGAATCAGCCCCAGCATTTT
CASSDVQGGNQPQHF
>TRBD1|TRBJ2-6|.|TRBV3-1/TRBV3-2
TGTGCCAGCGGGAACAGGGGTAACCCTGGGGCCAACGTCCTGACTTTC
CASGNRGNPGANVLTF
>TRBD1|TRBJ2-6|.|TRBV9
TGTGCCAGCAGCTCCGGGACAGGGGGGGCCAACGTCCTGACTTTC
CASSSGTGGANVLTF
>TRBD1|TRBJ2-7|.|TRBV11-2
TGTGCCAGCAGCTTTCGACAGGGGGGAACCTACGAGCAGTACTTC
CASSFRQGGTYEQYF
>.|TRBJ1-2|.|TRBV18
TGTGCCAGCTCACCCGACTGGAACTATGGCTACACCTTC
CASSPDWNYGYTF
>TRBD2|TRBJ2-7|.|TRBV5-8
TGTGCCAGCAGTTCCGGGACTAGGGGGTCTTGGGAGCAGTACTTC
CASSSGTRGSWEQYF
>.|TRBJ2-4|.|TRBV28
TGTGCCAGCAGACCCCCGGGGTCTCGGAGGTATATTCAGTACTTC
CASRPPGSRRYIQYF
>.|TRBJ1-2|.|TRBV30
TGTGCCTGGAGTGTATATATTAAAACAATTGCAAGCTATGGCTACACCTTC
CAWSVYIKTIASYGYTF
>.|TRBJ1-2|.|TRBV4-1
TGCGCCAGCAGCCAGCTTACAGGGCGGGCCTATGGCTACACCTTC
CASSQLTGRAYGYTF
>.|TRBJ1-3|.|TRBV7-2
TGTGCCAGCAGCTTAGCGTCGACTGCTGGAAACACCATATATTTT
CASSLASTAGNTIYF
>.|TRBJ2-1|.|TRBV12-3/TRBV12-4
TGTGCCAGCAGCACACCGAACAATGAGCAGTTCTTC
CASSTPNNEQFF
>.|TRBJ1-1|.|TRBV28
TGTGCCAGCCCGAGGGCCGGGGGGACGAACACTGAAGCTTTCTTT
CASPRAGGTNTEAFF
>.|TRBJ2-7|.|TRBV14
TGTGCCAGCAGCCACCCATACAGCTACGAGCAGTACTTC
CASSHPYSYEQYF
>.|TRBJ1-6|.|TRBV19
TGTGCCAGTAGTATCCGGCCGGGGGATTCACCCCTCCACTTT
CASSIRPGDSPLHF
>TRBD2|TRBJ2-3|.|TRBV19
TGTGCCAGTAGTAGGGGAGGGAGCACAGATACGCAGTATTTT
CASSRGGSTDTQYF
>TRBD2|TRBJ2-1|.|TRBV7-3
TGTGCCAGCAGCTCGCAAGCGCTAGCGGGAGGGCGTAATGAGCAGTTCTTC
CASSSQALAGGRNEQFF
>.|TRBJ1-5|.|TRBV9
TGTGCCAGCAGCGCCGCGGGTGGAGGCAATCAGCCCCAGCATTTT
CASSAAGGGNQPQHF
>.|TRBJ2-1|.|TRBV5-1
.
CASSRDFRGPYNEQFF
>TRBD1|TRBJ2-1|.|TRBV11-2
TGTGCCAGCACTTTGCTCCGGGACAGGGGAATGAATGAGCAGTTCTTC
CASTLLRDRGMNEQFF
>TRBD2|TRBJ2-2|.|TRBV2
TGTGCCAGCAGACGACTAGCTACGAACACCGGGGAGCTGTTTTTT
CASRRLATNTGELFF
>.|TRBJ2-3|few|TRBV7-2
TGTGCCAGCAGCTTACCCTCAGCGACGACGCAGTATTTT
CASSLPSATTQYF
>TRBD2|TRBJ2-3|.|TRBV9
TGTGCCAGCAGCTCGGTTAGCGGGGGGGTTAGCACAGATACGCAGTATTTT
CASSSVSGGVSTDTQYF
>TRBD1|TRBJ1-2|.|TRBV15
TGTGCCACCAGCGCTCACAGGGGGCGCGGCTATGGCTACACCTTC
CATSAHRGRGYGYTF
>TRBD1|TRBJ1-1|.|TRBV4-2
TGTGCCAGCAGCCAAGACCCAGGGGGGATGAACACTGAAGCTTTCTTT
CASSQDPGGMNTEAFF
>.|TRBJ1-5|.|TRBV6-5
TGTGCCAGCAGTTACTTCGGCGGTCCCAATCAGCCCCAGCATTTT
CASSYFGGPNQPQHF
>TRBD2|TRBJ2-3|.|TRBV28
TGTGCCAGCAGTTTCGGACTAGCGGGGAATGGGGCAGATACGCAGTATTTT
CASSFGLAGNGADTQYF